This passage covers 8 T cell receptor beta chains from one sample sequenced in a study of beta chain features in type 1 diabetes. Every bit of the isolated RNA underwent reverse transcription, so sequencing read expressed TCRB transcripts. Only in-frame clones appear in the TCRdb table, and some are missing; sequencing was by immunoSEQ multiplex PCR. The sample includes more than 300,000 clones, 10% to 15% of them seen just once. Material: naive CD4+ T cells from blood. Receptor source: a man between 18 and 29 years old in good health.

V usage is TRBV28 and J usage is TRBJ2-5; 13 bases match TRBD2. The CDR3 is made up of 18 amino acids. The V gene end was trimmed by 1 base and the J gene end by 2 bases; junction bases not matched to a gene: 7. Germline CDR1 reads MDHEN; CDR2 reads SYDVKM. DNA of the CDR3: TGTGCCAGCAGTTTATTTCGGACTAGCGGGAGACTACAAGAGACCCAGTACTTC. Its protein is CASSLFRTSGRLQETQYF.

In its sample, this clone was seen a few times. The chain uses TRBV11-1 and TRBJ2-4; 13 bases are shared with TRBD2. Unmatched junction bases numbered 7, after V lost 4 bases and J lost 1 base. Germline values: CDR1 SGHAT, CDR2 FQDESV (reference sequence). The CDR3 is 18 amino acids. DNA of the CDR3: TGTGCCAGCAGCTCAGGGACTAGCGGGGCCTTCGCCAAAAACATTCAGTACTTC. The encoded protein is CASSSGTSGAFAKNIQYF.

The V and J genes are TRBV2 and TRBJ2-1; maybe TRBD1 (5 bases). The CDR3 loop spans 15 amino acids. The germline V gene has CDR1 SNHLY and CDR2 FYNNEI. V lost 3 bases, J lost 2 bases, and 11 bases lay in between. CDR3 region: CASSEQGGTYNEQFF. The CDR3 nucleotides read TGTGCCAGCAGTGAGCAGGGCGGCACCTACAATGAGCAGTTCTTC. The whole variable domain, remainder taken from reference TRBV2 and TRBJ2-1, is EPEVTQTPSHQVTQMGQEVILRCVPISNHLYFYWYRQILGQKVEFLVSFYNNEISEKSEIFDDQFSVERPDGSNFTLKIRSTKLEDSAMYFCASSEQGGTYNEQFFGPGTRLTVL.

This chain joins TRBV29-1 and TRBJ2-1; tentatively, D is TRBD1 (6 bases). V shed 7 bases and J shed 7 bases, with 17 bases lying between them. The CDR3 extends over 13 amino acids. Germline CDR1 is SQVTM and CDR2 is ANQGSEA. Here the CDR3 DNA reads TGCAGCGCCGGGACAAAATTATTGAATGAGCAGTTCTTC. This gives the protein CSAGTKLLNEQFF.

This clone occurred a few times. This chain links TRBV28 with TRBJ1-2; 8 bases match TRBD1. The CDR3 sequence is 15 residues long. Germline V gene lookup returns CDR1 MDHEN and CDR2 SYDVKM. Trimming removed 3 bases from V and 8 bases from J; junction bases left unmatched: 11. The CDR3 sequence: CASSLTEGQGGGYTF. CDR3 coding DNA: TGTGCCAGCAGTTTGACCGAAGGACAGGGAGGGGGCTACACCTTC.

This clone was found a few times. CDR3: CASRPPVTDTQYF. CDR3 in DNA: TGTGCCAGCAGGCCGCCGGTTACAGATACGCAGTATTTT. The rearrangement joins TRBV28 to TRBJ2-3; D remains unclear. The germline V gene has CDR1 MDHEN and CDR2 SYDVKM. The CDR3 runs 13 residues. Between the trimmed V and J ends, which lost 6 bases and 3 bases, there was a span of 10 bases.

In its sample, this clone was seen a few times. The genes are TRBV7-8 and TRBJ1-4; TRBD1 agrees at 7 bases. Germline V lookup: CDR1 SGHVS, CDR2 FQNEAQ. The V gene end was trimmed by 4 bases and the J gene end by 4 bases; junction bases not matched to a gene: 6. CDR3 length equals 15 residues. Here the CDR3 reads CASSYYRGLNEKLFF. In DNA form, the CDR3 reads TGTGCCAGCAGCTACTACAGGGGCCTTAATGAAAAACTGTTTTTT. Full variable domain (outside the CDR3, taken from reference TRBV7-8 and TRBJ1-4): GAGVSQSPRYKVAKRGQDVALRCDPISGHVSLFWYQQALGQGPEFLTYFQNEAQLDKSGLPSDRFFAERPEGSVSTLKIQRTQQEDSAVYLCASSYYRGLNEKLFFGSGTQLSVL.

This chain links TRBV25-1 with TRBJ1-2, with D possibly TRBD1 on 5 matching bases. Trimming took 7 bases from V and 8 from J, leaving 20 bases between them. The CDR3 sequence is 14 residues long. The germline V gene has CDR1 MGHDK and CDR2 SYGVNS. CDR3 sequence: CASTAGGTFRGYTF. CDR3 DNA sequence: TGTGCCAGCACCGCTGGGGGGACCTTCAGAGGCTACACCTTC.